Below are 25 T cell receptor beta chains sequenced from a single sample in a study of OX40 agonist ivuxolimab in advanced cancers. Sequenced by immunoSEQ multiplex PCR; TCRdb stores in-frame clones only, minus some. The sample yields 77,000 or so clones, about 90% seen once. Source: CD4+ or CD8+ T cells sorted from blood, taken in a trial of the OX40 agonist ivuxolimab. These receptors were obtained from an adult with an advanced solid tumor such as melanoma, head and neck, liver or kidney cancer.

This clone was observed a single time. The V call is TRBV7-8, the J call TRBJ2-7; D might be TRBD1 (5 bases). V was pared by 0 bases and J by 7 bases, with 13 bases between. The CDR3 runs to 14 residues. Germline loops: CDR1 SGHVS, CDR2 FQNEAQ. The CDR3, as DNA: TGTGCCAGCAGCTTAGCTGGGGCCCTGGGGGAGCAGTACTTC. It is translated as CASSLAGALGEQYF. Together with reference TRBV7-8 and TRBJ2-7, the CDR3 gives the full variable domain: GAGVSQSPRYKVAKRGQDVALRCDPISGHVSLFWYQQALGQGPEFLTYFQNEAQLDKSGLPSDRFFAERPEGSVSTLKIQRTQQEDSAVYLCASSLAGALGEQYFGPGTRLTVT.

The chain uses TRBV6-6 and TRBJ1-3; D not certain. V was clipped by 0 bases and J by 0 bases, with 9 bases between them. The CDR3 length is 16 residues. Germline V gene sequence: CDR1 MNHNY, CDR2 SVGAGI (reference sequence). The CDR3: CASSYSGPSSGNTIYF. CDR3 in DNA: TGTGCCAGCAGTTACTCGGGCCCGAGCTCTGGAAACACCATATATTTT.

The rearrangement links TRBV28 to TRBJ2-7; the match to TRBD1 covers 8 bases. Unmatched junction bases numbered 5, after V lost 7 bases and J lost 0 bases. CDR3 size: 14 residues. Germline CDR1 is MDHEN and CDR2 is SYDVKM. CDR3 nucleotides: TGTGCCAGCACCGCAGGGGGCAGCTCCTACGAGCAGTACTTC. Translating it yields CASTAGGSSYEQYF.

V gene TRBV7-9 combines with J gene TRBJ1-2, with D possibly TRBD1 on 5 matching bases. Looked up from germline, CDR1 is SEHNR and CDR2 is FQNEAQ (reference sequence). Trimming pared 0 bases from V and 2 bases from J, leaving 7 bases between. The CDR3 runs 14 residues. In nucleotides, the CDR3 is TGTGCCAGCAGCTTAGCGGCAGGGAACTATGGCTACACCTTC. It yields the protein CASSLAAGNYGYTF.

CDR3 bases: TGTGCCAGCAGCCAAGATCCGGGCGAATACAATGAGCAGTTCTTC. Amino acid sequence: CASSQDPGEYNEQFF. The chain uses TRBV4-2 and TRBJ2-1; D is unclear. CDR3 length: 15 amino acids. Germline values: CDR1 LGHNA, CDR2 YNFKEQ. Trimming removed 0 bases from V and 4 bases from J, with 10 bases in between.

The CDR3 DNA reads as TGTGCCAGCAGCTTAGCGGATCCTATCTACGAGCAGTACTTC. It specifies CASSLADPIYEQYF. The chain links TRBV7-2 to TRBJ2-7; D is unclear. V lost 0 bases and J lost 3, with 9 bases in between. Germline CDR1 reads SGHTA; CDR2 reads FQGNSA. CDR3 length: 14 residues.

This clone has a single count. The chain employs TRBV19 and TRBJ2-3; tentatively, D is TRBD1 (6 bases). Trimming shortened V by 5 bases and J by 1 base, and 10 bases separated the two germline ends. This CDR3 is 14 amino acids long. Germline loops: CDR1 LNHDA, CDR2 SQIVND (reference sequence). The CDR3 protein is CASSSKGGTDTQYF. DNA for the CDR3: TGTGCCAGTAGTTCGAAGGGGGGCACAGATACGCAGTATTTT.

The rearrangement links TRBV6-1 to TRBJ1-2; the match to TRBD1 covers 9 bases. With 4 bases clipped from V and 4 bases from J, the junction kept 13 bases outside the gene matches. The germline gives CDR1 MNHNS, CDR2 SASEGT. CDR3 length: 17 residues. For the CDR3, the DNA is TGTGCCAGCAGTGTACCCCAGACAGGGGGGGGGATCTATGGCTACACCTTC. Amino acid sequence: CASSVPQTGGGIYGYTF.

The chain has TRBV19 and TRBJ2-7, with 11 bases lining up with TRBD2. Losses at the gene ends were 4 bases for V and 3 bases for J; bases not matched to a gene: 5. The germline gives CDR1 LNHDA, CDR2 SQIVND (reference sequence). This CDR3 spans 15 amino acids. CDR3 sequence (DNA): TGTGCCAGTAGTACCGGACTAGCGGGTTTCTACGAGCAGTACTTC. This encodes CASSTGLAGFYEQYF.

The V and J genes are TRBV10-1 and TRBJ2-7; D is ambiguous. The CDR3 spans 15 residues. Between the trimmed V and J ends, which lost 0 bases and 5 bases, there was a span of 14 bases. The V gene's germline CDR1 is WNHNN and CDR2 SYGVQD (reference sequence). The DNA of the CDR3 is TGCGCCAGCAGTGAGTCGTTGAACGCGGCGGACGAGCAGTACTTC. Translation: CASSESLNAADEQYF.

V and J are TRBV4-3 and TRBJ2-5, with D maybe TRBD1 (5 bases). The CDR3 runs 14 residues. The germline gives CDR1 LGHNA, CDR2 YSLEER. Trimming removed 0 bases from V and 5 bases from J, with 10 bases in between. The CDR3 reads CASSQDWNRETQYF. The DNA of the CDR3 is TGCGCCAGCAGCCAAGATTGGAACAGGGAGACCCAGTACTTC.

The V and J genes are TRBV19 and TRBJ1-3; TRBD1 aligns across 7 bases. Trimming cost V 4 bases and J 0 bases; bases outside gene matches: 3. Germline V lookup: CDR1 LNHDA, CDR2 SQIVND (reference sequence). This CDR3 region has 15 residues. DNA for the CDR3: TGTGCCAGTAGTACGGGACAGAGCTCTGGAAACACCATATATTTT. Its protein is CASSTGQSSGNTIYF.

With respect to this clone: At one end the junction does not follow the germline gene, possibly because of a read error. The V and J genes are TRBV6-1 and TRBJ1-1; D is ambiguous. Germline loops: CDR1 MNHNS, CDR2 SASEGT. This CDR3 has 17 residues. The CDR3 DNA follows: TGTGCCATCAGTGAGTCCGGCGGTCTGGGAATGAACACTGAAGCTTTCTTT. This translates into CAISESGGLGMNTEAFF.

The chain carries TRBV27 and TRBJ1-5; 10 nucleotides match TRBD1. Trimming cost V 1 base and J 2 bases; bases outside gene matches: 8. Germline V gene lookup returns CDR1 MNHEY and CDR2 SMNVEV (reference sequence). The CDR3 length is 18 residues. CDR3 DNA: TGTGCCAGCAGTTTATACCAGACAGGGGGCTGGGGCAATCAGCCCCAGCATTTT. Translation gives CASSLYQTGGWGNQPQHF.

The chain employs TRBV18 and TRBJ1-3, with 8 positions matching TRBD1. J gave up 3 bases and V 4 bases, and 5 bases lay outside the gene matches. Germline V gene sequence: CDR1 KGHSH, CDR2 LQKENI. The CDR3 length is 15 residues. The CDR3 loop is CASSRGQGVGNTIYF. The CDR3 nucleotides read TGTGCCAGCTCACGCGGACAGGGTGTTGGAAACACCATATATTTT.

This rearrangement joins TRBV10-3 to TRBJ1-2; D remains ambiguous. This CDR3 is 13 amino acids long. V dropped 6 bases and J dropped 6 bases, with 14 bases sitting between them. Germline CDR1 is ENHRY and CDR2 is SYGVKD. The CDR3 loop is CAIRDSDVDGYTF. The CDR3 nucleotides are TGTGCCATCAGGGATTCAGATGTGGATGGCTACACCTTC.

The chain uses TRBV5-8 and TRBJ1-1, with D unclear. Per germline, CDR1 SGHTS and CDR2 YDEGEE. This CDR3 contains 13 residues. V was cut by 2 bases and J by 1 base, with 6 bases left in between. DNA of the CDR3: TGTGCCAGCAGCTTCTCAGAGAACACTGAAGCTTTCTTT. Translating gives CASSFSENTEAFF.

This chain links TRBV29-1 with TRBJ2-5; D is undetermined. V lost 4 bases and J lost 5, with 11 bases in between. Germline-derived CDR1 and CDR2 are SQVTM and ANQGSEA. The CDR3 is 12 amino acids. The CDR3 sequence: CSVGLPRETQYF. Here the CDR3 DNA reads TGCAGCGTTGGTTTGCCGAGGGAGACCCAGTACTTC.

This chain uses TRBV9 with TRBJ2-5, with TRBD2 identical over 8 bases. Germline V lookup: CDR1 SGDLS, CDR2 YYNGEE. V was pared by 0 bases and J by 5 bases, with 6 bases of the junction left unmatched. CDR3 size: 15 residues. The CDR3 coding sequence is TGTGCCAGCAGCGTAGGTGGACTAGCATGGGAGACCCAGTACTTC. It is translated as CASSVGGLAWETQYF.

The rearrangement joins TRBV11-2 to TRBJ2-1, with D perhaps being TRBD1 or TRBD2 (5 bases each). The CDR3 consists of 15 residues. Germline V gives CDR1 SGHAT, CDR2 FQNNGV. V lost 1 base to trimming and J lost 3 bases, with 10 bases between them. The CDR3: CASSLGGVFYNEQFF. The CDR3 coding sequence is TGTGCCAGCAGCTTAGGAGGGGTTTTCTACAATGAGCAGTTCTTC.

The table lists this clone with a count of one. The gene calls are TRBV5-1 and TRBJ1-1; 9 bases match TRBD1. CDR3 length equals 14 residues. J was trimmed by 4 bases and V by 4 bases; bases with no gene match: 5. Germline V CDR1 and CDR2: SGHRS, YFSETQ. CDR3 coding DNA: TGCGCCAGCAGCCTCGGACAGGGGAGCACTGAAGCTTTCTTT. Translation gives CASSLGQGSTEAFF.

A note on this clone: Other DNA sequences in this specimen translate into the identical CDR3. The gene calls are TRBV20-1 and TRBJ2-7; D is undetermined. The length of the CDR3 is 11 residues. Germline CDR1 is DFQATT and CDR2 is SNEGSKA (reference sequence). V was cut by 2 bases and J by 2 bases, with 4 bases left in between. The CDR3, as DNA: TGCAGTGCTAGACCTGCCTACGAGCAGTACTTC. Translation: CSARPAYEQYF.

This clone has just a few counts. The chain links TRBV11-3 to TRBJ2-7; possibly TRBD1 for D (5 bases). Trimming stripped 1 base from V and 4 bases from J, with 5 bases between. CDR3 length: 12 amino acids. The V gene's germline CDR1 is SGHNT and CDR2 YENEEA. DNA of the CDR3: TGTGCCAGCAGCTTAGGGACATACGAGCAGTACTTC. Its translation is CASSLGTYEQYF.

The chain recombines TRBV10-2 with TRBJ2-1; 9 bases agree with TRBD2. V lost 8 bases to trimming and J lost 0 bases; unmatched junction nucleotides: 8. CDR1 is WSHSY, CDR2 SAAADI, per germline. CDR3 length equals 16 residues. CDR3 amino acids: CASGASGVGSYNEQFF. CDR3 DNA: TGCGCCAGCGGAGCTAGCGGGGTGGGCTCCTACAATGAGCAGTTCTTC.

The V gene is TRBV2, the J gene TRBJ2-7; a possible D gene is TRBD1 (6 bases). The germline V gene encodes CDR1 SNHLY and CDR2 FYNNEI. The V end was cut by 7 bases, the J end by 6 bases, with 19 bases between. The CDR3 loop spans 14 amino acids. The CDR3 DNA reads as TGTGCCAGCATTCAGGGGAGCCGGCCTGGCGAGCAGTACTTC. This encodes CASIQGSRPGEQYF.